The present T cell receptor (beta chain) was sequenced within a study of shared clonotypes between healthy human individuals. On the study more broadly: Donor ages ranged 18 to 49 years: a couple of women, a few men. Study-level findings and limits: Naive subsets typically showed greater estimated richness than memory subsets.

About this clone itself: Its target is not known.

Each subset's genomic DNA was split evenly across several immunoSEQ plates. Profiling relied on immunoSEQ multiplex PCR, and the TCRdb table lists in-frame clones only, not all of them. This table holds some 2,500,000 clones, approximately 94% found once. Looked up from germline, CDR1 is MNHEY and CDR2 is SVGAGI. V was pared by 8 bases and J by 15 bases, with 14 bases between. The CDR3 is 11 amino acids. The sample comprised naive CD4+ T cells from PBMCs. The subset: CD45RA+ positively selected. The sequence derives from a man younger than 30 in good health. Some clones in this sample may be carry-over from other donors' samples. The V and J genes are TRBV6-5 and TRBJ1-6; TRBD1 might be the D (5 bases). The CDR3 nucleotides read TGTGCCAGCGGGACCTCCGAAGTCCTCCACTTT. Translation: CASGTSEVLHF.